This TCR beta chain was found in a study of siplizumab effects on memory and regulatory T cells. The protocol was immunoSEQ multiplex PCR, while the TCRdb copy is restricted to in-frame clones and leaves out a portion. The table includes about 110,000 clones, under 95% detected once. Trimming left V 3 bases short and J 1 base short, with 18 bases between. CDR3 length: 17 amino acids. The germline CDR1 and CDR2 sequences are KGHSH and LQKENI. The origin of this receptor is a human donor in good health. The sequenced sample was Tregs sorted from blood. This chain uses TRBV18 with TRBJ2-5; D tentatively reads TRBD1 or TRBD2 (6 bases each). The DNA for the CDR3 is TGTGCCAGCTCACCCGTATTCGGGAGACAGGTCCAAGAGACCCAGTACTTC. This encodes CASSPVFGRQVQETQYF.